Described below is a single T cell receptor beta chain sequence and its context. No antigen is known for it. V was cut by 0 bases and J by 5 bases, with 16 bases left in between. This CDR3 has 16 amino acids. From germline, CDR1 is DFQATT and CDR2 SNEGSKA (reference sequence). The data were taken from a study of T-cell reconstitution after alpha-beta-depleted transplantation in children. It was with unique molecular identifiers that the TCRbeta library was prepared. TCRdb re-called the PCR reads with MiXCR, one entry per CDR3 protein. The sample lists some 120,000 distinct CDR3 sequences, roughly 23% occurring once. General study findings and limits: About two months after transplant, alpha-beta T cells reportedly came from several hundred expanded graft clones. At one year after transplant, newly produced T cells mostly accounted for T-cell counts and diversity. At day 60, the high TCRbeta diversity found in some patients originated from recipient T cells and thymic progenitors that had survived.

The receptor was derived from a male patient between 2 and 10 years old who had a stem cell transplant for chronic granulomatous disease, so the T cells may come from the graft donor. V usage is TRBV20-1 and J usage is TRBJ2-2; D may be TRBD1 or TRBD2 (5 bases each). Sequencing used PBMCs, mostly from graft donor cells, obtained 180 days after TCRalphabeta/CD19-depleted stem cell transplant. The CDR3 coding sequence is TGCAGTGCTAGAGATTTAGGGCAGGGAGAGACCGGGGAGCTGTTTTTT. Protein: CSARDLGQGETGELFF.